These 9 T cell receptor beta chains were all obtained from the same sample, sequenced in a study of CD8 T cells in ankylosing spondylitis. MiXCR, run by TCRdb on the 5' RACE reads, gives a single entry per CDR3 protein. The profile shows 150,000 or so distinct CDR3 sequences, 30% to 40% of them singletons. Sequencing was performed on synovial fluid, either unsorted or a sorted T cell fraction (not recorded which). The receptors were sampled from a male donor with ankylosing spondylitis.

V gene TRBV7-2 combines with J gene TRBJ2-1; 9 nucleotides line up with TRBD2. CDR3 length equals 16 residues. Losses at the gene ends were 6 bases for V and 4 bases for J; bases not matched to a gene: 10. The germline gives CDR1 SGHTA, CDR2 FQGNSA. The CDR3 is CASRPIAGAIYNEQFF. CDR3 DNA sequence: TGTGCCAGCAGGCCGATAGCGGGAGCGATATACAATGAGCAGTTCTTC.

Only one count was recorded for this clonotype. The rearrangement uses TRBV12-3 or TRBV12-4 and TRBJ1-2; D remains unclear. Trimming removed 3 bases at V and 7 bases at J, with 15 bases between. This CDR3 contains 14 residues. As DNA, the CDR3 is TGTGCCAGCAGTTTTCGGTCAAGGGCTGGTGGCTACACCTTC. Translated: CASSFRSRAGGYTF.

The rearrangement joins TRBV20-1 to TRBJ2-5; 7 bases map to TRBD2. This CDR3 region has 13 residues. Germline trimming cut 3 bases from V and 3 bases from J; bases unmatched to any gene: 4. Germline lookup yields CDR1 DFQATT and CDR2 SNEGSKA (reference sequence). The DNA of the CDR3 is TGCAGTGCTAGTCCTAGCGGAAAAGAGACCCAGTACTTC. Its protein is CSASPSGKETQYF.

The V gene is TRBV12-3 or TRBV12-4, the J gene TRBJ1-1, with D maybe TRBD1 (6 bases). This CDR3 has 14 residues. With 7 bases removed from V and 4 bases from J, the gap between germline ends came to 16 bases. In DNA form, the CDR3 reads TGTGCCAGCATTGCGGCAGGGGCCGCCACTGAAGCTTTCTTT. This translates into CASIAAGAATEAFF.

V usage is TRBV20-1 and J usage is TRBJ1-1, with TRBD1 identical over 10 bases. CDR3 length: 16 amino acids. V gave up 6 bases and J gave up 0 bases; unmatched junction bases: 10. Germline CDR1 and CDR2: DFQATT and SNEGSKA (reference sequence). The CDR3 sequence: CSATRQGAAMNTEAFF. The CDR3 region has the DNA TGCAGTGCGACCCGACAGGGGGCGGCCATGAACACTGAAGCTTTCTTT.

This clonotype showed up just a few times. The chain carries TRBV5-1 and TRBJ1-6, with 7 bases identical to TRBD1. The CDR3 totals 14 residues. Germline CDR1 is SGHRS and CDR2 is YFSETQ. V trimming: 0 bases; J trimming: 10 bases; junction bases outside the gene matches: 4. CDR3 coding DNA: TGCGCCAGCAGCTTGGGGGACAGTTCCTCACCCCTCCACTTT. Encoded protein: CASSLGDSSSPLHF.

This clonotype occurred a few times. The gene calls are TRBV19 and TRBJ1-2; TRBD1 might be the D (5 bases). The germline V and J ends were trimmed by 3 bases and 7 bases, with 12 bases remaining between them. Germline V gene lookup returns CDR1 LNHDA and CDR2 SQIVND (reference sequence). The CDR3 totals 13 residues. CDR3 loop: CASSISGKAGYTF. The CDR3 nucleotides are TGTGCCAGTAGTATCTCAGGGAAGGCTGGCTACACCTTC.

V usage is TRBV20-1 and J usage is TRBJ2-7, with a weak D call TRBD1 (6 bases). The ends were cut back, 3 bases at V and 6 bases at J, with 9 bases in the middle. CDR1 is DFQATT and CDR2 is SNEGSKA in the germline V gene (reference sequence). There are 11 residues in the CDR3. CDR3 residues: CSARGDTEQYF. The CDR3 nucleotides read TGCAGTGCTAGGGGGGACACCGAGCAGTACTTC.

This clonotype showed up many times. The rearrangement links TRBV5-5 to TRBJ1-5; no clear D gene. V lost 1 base and J lost 4, with 12 bases in between. The germline gives CDR1 SGHKS, CDR2 YYEKEE (reference sequence). The CDR3 totals 15 residues. For the CDR3, the DNA is TGTGCCAGCAGCTTGTCTTCTGGGTATAATCAGCCCCAGCATTTT. Its translation is CASSLSSGYNQPQHF.